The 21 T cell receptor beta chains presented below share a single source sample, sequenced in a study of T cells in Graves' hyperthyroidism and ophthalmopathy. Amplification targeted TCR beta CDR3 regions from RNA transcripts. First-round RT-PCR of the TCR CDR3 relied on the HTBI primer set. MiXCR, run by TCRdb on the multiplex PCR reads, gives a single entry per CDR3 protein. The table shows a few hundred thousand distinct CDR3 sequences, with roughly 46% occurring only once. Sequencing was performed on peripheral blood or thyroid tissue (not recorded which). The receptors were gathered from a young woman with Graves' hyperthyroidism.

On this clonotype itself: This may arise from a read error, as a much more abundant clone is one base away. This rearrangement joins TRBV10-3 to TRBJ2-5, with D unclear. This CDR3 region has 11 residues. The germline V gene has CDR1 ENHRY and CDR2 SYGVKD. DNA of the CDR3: TGTGCCATCAGTGAAGGAGAGATCCAGTACTTC. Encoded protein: CAISEGEIQYF.

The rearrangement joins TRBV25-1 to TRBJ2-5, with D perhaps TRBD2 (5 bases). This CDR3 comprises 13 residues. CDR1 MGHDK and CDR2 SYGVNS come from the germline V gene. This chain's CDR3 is CARDSGIQETQYF. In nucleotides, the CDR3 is TGTGCTAGAGATTCGGGGATCCAAGAGACCCAGTACTTC.

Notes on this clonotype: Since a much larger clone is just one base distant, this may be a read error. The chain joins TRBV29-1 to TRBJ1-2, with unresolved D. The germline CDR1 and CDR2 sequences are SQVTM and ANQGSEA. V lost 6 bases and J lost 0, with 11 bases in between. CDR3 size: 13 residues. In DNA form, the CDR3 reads TGCAGCGTCCAAAACCTAGCTAACTATGGCTACACCTTC. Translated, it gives CSVQNLANYGYTF.

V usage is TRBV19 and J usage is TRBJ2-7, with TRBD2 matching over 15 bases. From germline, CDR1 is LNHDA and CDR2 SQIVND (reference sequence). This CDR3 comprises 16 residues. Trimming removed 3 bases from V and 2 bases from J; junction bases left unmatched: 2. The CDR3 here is CASSIGLAGGPYEQYF. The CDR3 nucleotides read TGTGCCAGTAGTATCGGACTAGCGGGAGGGCCCTACGAGCAGTACTTC. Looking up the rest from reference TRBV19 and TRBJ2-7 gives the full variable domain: DGGITQSPKYLFRKEGQNVTLSCEQNLNHDAMYWYRQDPGQGLRLIYYSQIVNDFQKGDIAEGYSVSREKKESFPLTVTSAQKNPTAFYLCASSIGLAGGPYEQYFGPGTRLTVT.

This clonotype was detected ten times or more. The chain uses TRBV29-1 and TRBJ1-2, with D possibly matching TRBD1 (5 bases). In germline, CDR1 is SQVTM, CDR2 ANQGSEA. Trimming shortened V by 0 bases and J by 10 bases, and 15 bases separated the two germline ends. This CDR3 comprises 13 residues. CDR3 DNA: TGCAGCGTTGAAGATCGGTGGCAGGGCGTCTACACCTTC. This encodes CSVEDRWQGVYTF.

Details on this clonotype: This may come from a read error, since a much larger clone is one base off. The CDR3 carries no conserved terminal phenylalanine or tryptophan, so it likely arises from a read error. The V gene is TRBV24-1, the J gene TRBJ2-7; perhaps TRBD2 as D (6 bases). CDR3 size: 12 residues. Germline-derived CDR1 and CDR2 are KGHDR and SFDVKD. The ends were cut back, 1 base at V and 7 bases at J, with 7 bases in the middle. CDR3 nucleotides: TGTGCCACCAGTGATTTCGCGGGGGAGCAGTACCTC. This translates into CATSDFAGEQYL.

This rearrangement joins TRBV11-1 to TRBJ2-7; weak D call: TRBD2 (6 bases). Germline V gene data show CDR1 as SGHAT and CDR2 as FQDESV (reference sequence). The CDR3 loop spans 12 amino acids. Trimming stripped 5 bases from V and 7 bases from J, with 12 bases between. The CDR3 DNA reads TGTGCCAGCAGCAGCTCTGGGAGGGAGCAGTACTTC. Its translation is CASSSSGREQYF. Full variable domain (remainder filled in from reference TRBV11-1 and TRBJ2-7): EAEVAQSPRYKITEKSQAVAFWCDPISGHATLYWYRQILGQGPELLVQFQDESVVDDSQLPKDRFSAERLKGVDSTLKIQPAELGDSAMYLCASSSSGREQYFGPGTRLTVT.

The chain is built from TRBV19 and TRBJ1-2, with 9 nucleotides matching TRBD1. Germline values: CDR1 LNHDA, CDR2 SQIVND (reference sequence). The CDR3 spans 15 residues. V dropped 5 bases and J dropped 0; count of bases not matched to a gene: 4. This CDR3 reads CASSWGQGSNYGYTF. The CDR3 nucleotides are TGTGCCAGTAGTTGGGGACAGGGCTCTAACTATGGCTACACCTTC.

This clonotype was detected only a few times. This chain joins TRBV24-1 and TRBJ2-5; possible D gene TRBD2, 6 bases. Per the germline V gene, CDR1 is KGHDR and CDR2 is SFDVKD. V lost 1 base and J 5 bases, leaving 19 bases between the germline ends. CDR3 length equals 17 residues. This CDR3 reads CATSDFSGESYGETQYF. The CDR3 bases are TGTGCCACCAGTGATTTTTCGGGAGAGAGCTATGGGGAGACCCAGTACTTC.

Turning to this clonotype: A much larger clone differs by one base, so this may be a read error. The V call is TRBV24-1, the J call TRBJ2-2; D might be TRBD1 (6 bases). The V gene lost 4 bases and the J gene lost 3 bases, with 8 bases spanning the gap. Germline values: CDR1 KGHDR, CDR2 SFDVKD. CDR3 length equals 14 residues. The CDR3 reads CATSDRGDTGELFF. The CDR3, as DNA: TGTGCCACCAGTGACAGGGGAGACACCGGGGAGCTGTTTTTT.

CDR3 sequence reads: CASSSLAGQDTGELFF. The DNA of the CDR3 is TGCGCCAGCAGTTCACTAGCGGGGCAAGACACCGGGGAGCTGTTTTTT. The rearrangement links TRBV5-1 to TRBJ2-2, with 10 bases that match TRBD2. Germline trimming cut 5 bases from V and 3 bases from J; bases unmatched to any gene: 7. CDR1 SGHRS and CDR2 YFSETQ come from the germline V gene. The CDR3 extends over 16 amino acids.

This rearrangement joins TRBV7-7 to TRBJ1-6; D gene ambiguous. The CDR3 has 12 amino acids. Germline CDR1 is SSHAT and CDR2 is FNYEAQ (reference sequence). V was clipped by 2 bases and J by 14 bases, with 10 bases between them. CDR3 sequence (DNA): TGTGCCAGCAGCTTATACCTGGGGTCCCTCCACTTT. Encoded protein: CASSLYLGSLHF.

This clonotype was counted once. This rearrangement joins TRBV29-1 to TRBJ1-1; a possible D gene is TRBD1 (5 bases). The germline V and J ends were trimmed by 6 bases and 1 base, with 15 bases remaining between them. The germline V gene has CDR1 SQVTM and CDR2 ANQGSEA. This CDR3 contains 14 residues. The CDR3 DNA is TGCAGCGTCGGGACGGACGGAGGGAACACTGAAGCTTTCTTT. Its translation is CSVGTDGGNTEAFF.

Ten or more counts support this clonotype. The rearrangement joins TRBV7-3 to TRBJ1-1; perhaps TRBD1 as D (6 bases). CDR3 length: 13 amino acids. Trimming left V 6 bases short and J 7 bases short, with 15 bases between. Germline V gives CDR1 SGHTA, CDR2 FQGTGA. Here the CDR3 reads CASRRTGTDEAFF. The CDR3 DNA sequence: TGTGCCAGCAGGCGAACAGGGACGGATGAAGCTTTCTTT.

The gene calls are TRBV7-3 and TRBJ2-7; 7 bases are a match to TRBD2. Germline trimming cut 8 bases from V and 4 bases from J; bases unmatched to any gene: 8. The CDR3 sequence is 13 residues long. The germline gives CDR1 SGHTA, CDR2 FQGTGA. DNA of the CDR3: TGTGCCAGCCGCTCGGGGACTACGTACGAGCAGTACTTC. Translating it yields CASRSGTTYEQYF.

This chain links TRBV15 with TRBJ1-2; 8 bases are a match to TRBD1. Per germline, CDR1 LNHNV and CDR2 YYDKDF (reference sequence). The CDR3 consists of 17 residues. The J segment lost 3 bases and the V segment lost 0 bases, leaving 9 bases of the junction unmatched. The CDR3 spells CATSRDWPQGADYGYTF. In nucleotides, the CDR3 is TGTGCCACCAGCAGAGATTGGCCCCAGGGGGCAGACTATGGCTACACCTTC.

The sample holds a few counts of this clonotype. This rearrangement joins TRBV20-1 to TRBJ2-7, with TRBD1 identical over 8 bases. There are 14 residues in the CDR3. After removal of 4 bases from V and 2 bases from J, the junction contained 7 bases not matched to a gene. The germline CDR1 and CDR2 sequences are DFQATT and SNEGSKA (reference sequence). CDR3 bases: TGCAGTGCTATCGTCCGGGACAGGCCCTACGAGCAGTACTTC. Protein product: CSAIVRDRPYEQYF.

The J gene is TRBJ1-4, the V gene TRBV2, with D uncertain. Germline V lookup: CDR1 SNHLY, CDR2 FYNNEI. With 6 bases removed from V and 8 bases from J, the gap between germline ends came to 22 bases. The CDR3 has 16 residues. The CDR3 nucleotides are TGTGCCAGCAGCGAACGACGGACTCGCCGGGTGGAAAAACTGTTTTTT. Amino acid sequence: CASSERRTRRVEKLFF.

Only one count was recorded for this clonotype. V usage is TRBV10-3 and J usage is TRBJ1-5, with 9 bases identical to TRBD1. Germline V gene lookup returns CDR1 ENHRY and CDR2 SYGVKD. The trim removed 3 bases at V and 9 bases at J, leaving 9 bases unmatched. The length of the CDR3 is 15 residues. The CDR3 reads CAISEGQGWYRPQHF. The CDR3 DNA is TGTGCCATCAGTGAAGGACAGGGGTGGTATCGGCCCCAGCATTTT.

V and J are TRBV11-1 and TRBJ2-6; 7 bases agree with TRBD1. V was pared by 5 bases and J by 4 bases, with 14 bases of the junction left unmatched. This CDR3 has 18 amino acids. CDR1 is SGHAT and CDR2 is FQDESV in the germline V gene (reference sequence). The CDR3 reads CASSHLGTAPWGANVLTF. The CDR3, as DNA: TGTGCCAGCAGCCACCTAGGGACAGCACCTTGGGGGGCCAACGTCCTGACTTTC.

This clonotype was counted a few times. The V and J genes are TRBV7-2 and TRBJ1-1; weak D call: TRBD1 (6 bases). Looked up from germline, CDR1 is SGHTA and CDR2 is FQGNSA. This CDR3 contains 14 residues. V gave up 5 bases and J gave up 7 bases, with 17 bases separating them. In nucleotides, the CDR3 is TGTGCCAGCAGCCAAGGGGGGGAACGAAATGAAGCTTTCTTT. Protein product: CASSQGGERNEAFF.